This T cell receptor (beta chain) was obtained from a study of T cell changes during pregnancy in multiple sclerosis. Losses at the gene ends were 0 bases for V and 6 bases for J; bases not matched to a gene: 3. The germline gives CDR1 LGHNA, CDR2 YSLEER. The CDR3 consists of 15 residues. Profiled with immunoSEQ multiplex PCR; TCRdb holds only in-frame clones, not every one. The sample has tens of thousands of clones, just over 90% seen once. The chain has TRBV4-3 and TRBJ2-7; 12 bases fit TRBD2. The sequence came from a female donor with multiple sclerosis, enrolled in a pregnancy study. The starting material was peripheral blood, obtained in the first trimester of pregnancy. This chain's CDR3 is CASSQEPGLAGEQYF. CDR3 DNA sequence: TGCGCCAGCAGCCAAGAGCCGGGACTAGCGGGCGAGCAGTACTTC.